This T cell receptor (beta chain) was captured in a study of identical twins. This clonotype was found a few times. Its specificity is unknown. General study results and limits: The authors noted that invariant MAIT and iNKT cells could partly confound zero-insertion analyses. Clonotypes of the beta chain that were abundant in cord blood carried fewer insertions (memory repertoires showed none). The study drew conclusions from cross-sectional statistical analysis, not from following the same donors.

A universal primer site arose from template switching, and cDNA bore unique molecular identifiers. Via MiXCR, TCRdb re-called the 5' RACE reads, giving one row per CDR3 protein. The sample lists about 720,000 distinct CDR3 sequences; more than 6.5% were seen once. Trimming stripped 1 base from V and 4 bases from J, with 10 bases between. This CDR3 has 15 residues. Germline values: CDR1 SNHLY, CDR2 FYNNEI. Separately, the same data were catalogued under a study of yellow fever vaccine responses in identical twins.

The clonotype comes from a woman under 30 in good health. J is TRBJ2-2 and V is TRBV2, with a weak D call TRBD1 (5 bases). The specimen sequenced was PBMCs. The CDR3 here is CASSEEGLGTGELFF. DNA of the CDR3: TGTGCCAGCAGTGAAGAGGGGCTTGGCACCGGGGAGCTGTTTTTT.